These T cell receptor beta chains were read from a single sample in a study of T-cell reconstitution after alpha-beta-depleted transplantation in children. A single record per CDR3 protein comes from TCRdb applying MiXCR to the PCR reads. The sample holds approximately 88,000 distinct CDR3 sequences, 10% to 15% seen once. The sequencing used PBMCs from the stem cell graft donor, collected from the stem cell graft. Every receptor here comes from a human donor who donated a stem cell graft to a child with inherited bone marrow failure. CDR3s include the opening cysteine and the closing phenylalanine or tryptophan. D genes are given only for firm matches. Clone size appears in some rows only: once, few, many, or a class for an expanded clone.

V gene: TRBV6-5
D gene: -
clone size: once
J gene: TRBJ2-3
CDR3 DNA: TGTGCCAGCAGTTATTCAGGTCGGGATACGCAGTATTTT
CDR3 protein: CASSYSGRDTQYF

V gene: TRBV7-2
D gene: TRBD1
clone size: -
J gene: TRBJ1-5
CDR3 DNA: TGTGCCAGCAGTGAGACGACAGGGCCTTATCAGCCCCAGCATTTT
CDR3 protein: CASSETTGPYQPQHF

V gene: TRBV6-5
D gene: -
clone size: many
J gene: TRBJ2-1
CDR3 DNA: TGTGCCAGCGATACAGGAGGCACGTACAATGAGCAGTTCTTC
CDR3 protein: CASDTGGTYNEQFF

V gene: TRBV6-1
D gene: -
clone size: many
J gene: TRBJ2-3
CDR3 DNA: TGTGCCAGCAGTGACTGGGGTGGAGATACGCAGTATTTT
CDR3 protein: CASSDWGGDTQYF

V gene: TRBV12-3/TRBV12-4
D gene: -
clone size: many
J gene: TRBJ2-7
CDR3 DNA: TGTGCCAGCAGCAGGGCCCAGGGCTACGAGCAGTACTTC
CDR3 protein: CASSRAQGYEQYF

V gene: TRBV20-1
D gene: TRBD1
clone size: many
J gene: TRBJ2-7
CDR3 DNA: TGCAGTGCGCGGACAGGTCCATATTCCTACGAGCAGTACTTC
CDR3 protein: CSARTGPYSYEQYF

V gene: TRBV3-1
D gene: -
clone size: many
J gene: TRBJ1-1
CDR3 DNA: TGTGCCGCTTGCTCCGGCAAGGACACTGAAGCTTTCTTT
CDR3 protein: CAACSGKDTEAFF

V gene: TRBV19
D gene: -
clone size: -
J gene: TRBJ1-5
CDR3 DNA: TGTGCCAGTAGTGCAGCCCATAGCAATCAGCCCCAGCATTTT
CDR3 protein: CASSAAHSNQPQHF

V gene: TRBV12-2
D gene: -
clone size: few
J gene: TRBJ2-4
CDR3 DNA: TGTGCAAGTCGCCCCTACGGGGCCGGTCCCCGCCCAGCCAAAAACATTCAGTACTTC
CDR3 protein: CASRPYGAGPRPAKNIQYF

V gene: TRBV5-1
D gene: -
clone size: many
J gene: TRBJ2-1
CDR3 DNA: TGCGCCAGCAGCCTTGCGGGGTTCAATGAGCAGTTCTTC
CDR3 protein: CASSLAGFNEQFF

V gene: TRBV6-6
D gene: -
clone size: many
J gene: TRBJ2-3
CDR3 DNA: TGTGCCAGCAGAGCCCAAGGCACAGATACGCAGTATTTT
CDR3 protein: CASRAQGTDTQYF

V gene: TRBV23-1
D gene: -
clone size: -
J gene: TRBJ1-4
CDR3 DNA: TGCGCCAGCAGTACTCCCCCGGGACGGTCTAATGAAAAACTGTTTTTT
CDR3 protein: CASSTPPGRSNEKLFF

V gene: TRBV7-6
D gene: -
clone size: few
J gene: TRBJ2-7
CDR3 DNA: TGTGCCAGCAGCCCCTATCTCGGAGGAGTTTACGAGCAGTACTTC
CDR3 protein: CASSPYLGGVYEQYF

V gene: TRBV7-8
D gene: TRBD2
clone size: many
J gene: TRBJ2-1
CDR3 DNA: TGTGCCAGCAGCTTTGGGACTAGCGGAGGGGATGAGCAGTTCTTC
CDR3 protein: CASSFGTSGGDEQFF

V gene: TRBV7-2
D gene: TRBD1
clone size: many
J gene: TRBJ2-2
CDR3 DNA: TGTGCCAGCAGCCTACCCGGGACAGGGAGGGACACCGGGGAGCTGTTTTTT
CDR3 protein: CASSLPGTGRDTGELFF

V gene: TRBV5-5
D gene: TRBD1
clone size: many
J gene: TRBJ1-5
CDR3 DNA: TGTGCCAGCAGCTTGGCTCAGGGGGGCAATCAGCCCCAGCATTTT
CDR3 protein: CASSLAQGGNQPQHF

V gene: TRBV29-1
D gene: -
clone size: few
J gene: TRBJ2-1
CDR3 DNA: TGCAGCGTTATCGGGAGCTCCTACAATGAGCAGTTCTTC
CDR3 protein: CSVIGSSYNEQFF

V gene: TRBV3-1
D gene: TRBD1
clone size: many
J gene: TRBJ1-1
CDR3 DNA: TGTGCCAGCAGCCCAAGTTTAACAGGGGGCGTCACTGAAGCTTTCTTT
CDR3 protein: CASSPSLTGGVTEAFF

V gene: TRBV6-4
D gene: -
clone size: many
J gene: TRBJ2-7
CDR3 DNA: TGTGCCAGCAGTCCAACGCGGCCGGCTGCATACGAGCAGTTCCCTAATGAGTATGGGCAGTACTTC
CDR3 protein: CASSPTRPAAYEQFPNEYGQYF

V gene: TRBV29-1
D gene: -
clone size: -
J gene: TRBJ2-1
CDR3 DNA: TGCAGCGTTGAAGAAACACTGGTTGAGCAGTTCTTC
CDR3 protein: CSVEETLVEQFF

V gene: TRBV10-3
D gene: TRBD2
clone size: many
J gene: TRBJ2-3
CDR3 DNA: TGTGCCATCAGTGGTGTCGGGAGGTCCACAGATACGCAGTATTTT
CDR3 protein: CAISGVGRSTDTQYF

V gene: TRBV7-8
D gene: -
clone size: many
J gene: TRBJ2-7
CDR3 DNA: TGTGCCAGCAGCCTAGGGAGAGATCGAGCCTACGAGCAGTACTTC
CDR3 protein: CASSLGRDRAYEQYF

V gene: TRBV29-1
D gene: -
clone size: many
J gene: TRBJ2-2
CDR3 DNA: TGCAGCGTCCGGGGGGCGGGAAACACCGGGGAGCTGTTTTTT
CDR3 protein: CSVRGAGNTGELFF

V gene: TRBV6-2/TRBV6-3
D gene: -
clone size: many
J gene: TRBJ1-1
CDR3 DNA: TGTGCCAGCAGTTACGAGACAGATCGTGAAGCTTTCTTT
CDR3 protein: CASSYETDREAFF

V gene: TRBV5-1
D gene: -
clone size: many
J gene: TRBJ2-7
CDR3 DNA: TGCGCCAGCGCTCCAACAGCGCGGGCCTACGAGCAGTACTTC
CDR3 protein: CASAPTARAYEQYF

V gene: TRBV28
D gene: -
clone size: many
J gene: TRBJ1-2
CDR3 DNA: TGTGCCAGCACCCCGGGCAGATATGGCTACACCTTC
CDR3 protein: CASTPGRYGYTF

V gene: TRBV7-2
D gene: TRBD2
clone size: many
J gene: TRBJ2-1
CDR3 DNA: TGTGCCAGCAGTTGGGGGTGGCGGGGGGAGGGGCCCAATGAGCAGTTCTTC
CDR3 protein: CASSWGWRGEGPNEQFF

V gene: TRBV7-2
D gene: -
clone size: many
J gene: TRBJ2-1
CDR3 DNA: TGTGCCAGCAGCTTACTAAGCGGTTACAATGAGCAGTTCTTC
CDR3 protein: CASSLLSGYNEQFF

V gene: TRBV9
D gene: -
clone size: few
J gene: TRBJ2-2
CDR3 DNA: TGTGCCAGCAGCATACTGGGGCTCGCCACCGGGGAGCTGTTTTTT
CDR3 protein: CASSILGLATGELFF

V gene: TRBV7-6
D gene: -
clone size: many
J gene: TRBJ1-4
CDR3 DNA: TGTGCCAGCAGCCCCAGAATGGGCCAGGGAGGAGAAAAACTGTTTTTT
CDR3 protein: CASSPRMGQGGEKLFF

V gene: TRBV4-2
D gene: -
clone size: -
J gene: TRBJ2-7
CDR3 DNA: TGTGCCAGGGGCGCCGGGACCGCCTACGAGCAGTACTTC
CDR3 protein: CARGAGTAYEQYF

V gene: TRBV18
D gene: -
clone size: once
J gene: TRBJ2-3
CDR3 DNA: TGTGCCAGCTCACCCCAACTGACGACAGATACGCAGTATTTT
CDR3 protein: CASSPQLTTDTQYF

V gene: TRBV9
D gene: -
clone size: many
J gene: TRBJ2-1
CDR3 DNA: TGTGCCAGCAGCCCAGGTGGGGGGGAGCAGTTCTTC
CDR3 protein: CASSPGGGEQFF

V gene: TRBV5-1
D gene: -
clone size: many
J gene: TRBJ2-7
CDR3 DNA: TGCGCCAGCACCGGGACGGACTCCTACGAGCAGTACTTC
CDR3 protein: CASTGTDSYEQYF

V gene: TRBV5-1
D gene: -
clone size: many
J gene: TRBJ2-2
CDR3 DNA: TGCGCCAGCAGCTTGGATATCACCGGGGAGCTGTTTTTT
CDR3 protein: CASSLDITGELFF

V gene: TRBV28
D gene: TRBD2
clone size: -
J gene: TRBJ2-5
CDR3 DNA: TGTGCCAGCAGTTTTCCGACTAGCGGGAGCCGACGAGAGACCCAGTACTTC
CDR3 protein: CASSFPTSGSRRETQYF

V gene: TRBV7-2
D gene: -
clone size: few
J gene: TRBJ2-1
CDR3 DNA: TGTGCCAGCAGCTTCTCTAGTGAGCAGTTCTTC
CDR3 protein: CASSFSSEQFF

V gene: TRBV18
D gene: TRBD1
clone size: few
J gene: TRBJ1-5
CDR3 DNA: TGTGCCAGCTCACACAGGGGGCCGGAGGGGCATTTT
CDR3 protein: CASSHRGPEGHF

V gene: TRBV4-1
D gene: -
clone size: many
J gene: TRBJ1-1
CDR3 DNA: TGCGCCAGCAGCCAGGGCCCGAATTTGAACACTGAAGCTTTCTTT
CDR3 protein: CASSQGPNLNTEAFF

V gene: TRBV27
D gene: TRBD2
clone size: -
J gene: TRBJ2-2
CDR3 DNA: TGTGCCAGCAGTTTACTCAACCCGGGACTAGCGGGAGGGCCCACCGGGGAGCTGTTTTTT
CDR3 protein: CASSLLNPGLAGGPTGELFF

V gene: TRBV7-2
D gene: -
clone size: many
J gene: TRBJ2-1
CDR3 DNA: TGTGCCAGCAGCTTATTTCGGGACGAGCAGTTCTTC
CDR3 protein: CASSLFRDEQFF

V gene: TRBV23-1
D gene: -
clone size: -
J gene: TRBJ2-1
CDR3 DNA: TGCGCCAGCAGACTGCGACAGGTTAATGAGCAGTTCTTC
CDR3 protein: CASRLRQVNEQFF

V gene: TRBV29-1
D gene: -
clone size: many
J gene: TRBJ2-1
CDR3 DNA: TGCAGCGTTGGAGGAAGACTAGGCCATGAGCAGTTCTTC
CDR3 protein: CSVGGRLGHEQFF

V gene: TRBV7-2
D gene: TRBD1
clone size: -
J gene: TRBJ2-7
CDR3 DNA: TGTGCCAGCAGCCCGCGACAGGGGGCGGAGTACGAGCAGTACTTC
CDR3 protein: CASSPRQGAEYEQYF

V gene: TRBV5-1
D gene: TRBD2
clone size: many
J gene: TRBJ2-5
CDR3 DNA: TGCGCCAGCAGCTGGGCGGGACTAGCAGTGGAGACCCAGTACTTC
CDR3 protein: CASSWAGLAVETQYF

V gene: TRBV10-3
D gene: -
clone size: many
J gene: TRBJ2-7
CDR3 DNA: TGTGCCATCAGTGAGTTGTTACAGCCCCCTGACGAGCAGTACTTC
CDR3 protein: CAISELLQPPDEQYF

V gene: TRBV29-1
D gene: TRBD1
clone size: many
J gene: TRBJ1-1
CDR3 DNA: TGCAGCGTCGTAGGACAGGGCGGTTTGAACACTGAAGCTTTCTTT
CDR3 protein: CSVVGQGGLNTEAFF

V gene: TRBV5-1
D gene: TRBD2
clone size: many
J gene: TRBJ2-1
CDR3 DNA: TGCGCCAGCAGCTTGGCTGGGCTAGCGGGGCTTGAGCAGTTCTTC
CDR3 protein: CASSLAGLAGLEQFF

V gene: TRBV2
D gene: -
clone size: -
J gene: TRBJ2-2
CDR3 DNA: TGTGCCAGCAGTGAACAAGCGGTTCCCGGGGAGCTGTTTTTT
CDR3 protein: CASSEQAVPGELFF

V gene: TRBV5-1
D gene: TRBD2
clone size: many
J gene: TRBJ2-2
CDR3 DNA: TGCGCCAGCAGCTCCGGGACTAGCGGTAACACCGGGGAGCTGTTTTTT
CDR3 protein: CASSSGTSGNTGELFF

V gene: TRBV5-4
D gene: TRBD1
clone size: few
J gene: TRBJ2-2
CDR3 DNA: TGTGCCAGCAGCTTGGCGGGACAGGCCACCGGGGAGCTGTTTTTT
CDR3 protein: CASSLAGQATGELFF

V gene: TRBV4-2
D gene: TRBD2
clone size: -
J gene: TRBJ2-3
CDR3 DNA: TGTGCCATCAGCCCGCACCGCCTAACTAGCGGGGGCACAGATACGCAGTATTTT
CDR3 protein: CAISPHRLTSGGTDTQYF

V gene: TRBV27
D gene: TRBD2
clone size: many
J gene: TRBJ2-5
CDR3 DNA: TGTGCCAGCAGTCCAGCGGGAGGTATAGAGACCCAGTACTTC
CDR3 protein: CASSPAGGIETQYF

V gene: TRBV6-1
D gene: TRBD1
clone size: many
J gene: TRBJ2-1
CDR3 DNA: TGTGCCAGCAGTAGGGACAGGGGACCCGAGTACAATGAGCAGTTCTTC
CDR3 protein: CASSRDRGPEYNEQFF